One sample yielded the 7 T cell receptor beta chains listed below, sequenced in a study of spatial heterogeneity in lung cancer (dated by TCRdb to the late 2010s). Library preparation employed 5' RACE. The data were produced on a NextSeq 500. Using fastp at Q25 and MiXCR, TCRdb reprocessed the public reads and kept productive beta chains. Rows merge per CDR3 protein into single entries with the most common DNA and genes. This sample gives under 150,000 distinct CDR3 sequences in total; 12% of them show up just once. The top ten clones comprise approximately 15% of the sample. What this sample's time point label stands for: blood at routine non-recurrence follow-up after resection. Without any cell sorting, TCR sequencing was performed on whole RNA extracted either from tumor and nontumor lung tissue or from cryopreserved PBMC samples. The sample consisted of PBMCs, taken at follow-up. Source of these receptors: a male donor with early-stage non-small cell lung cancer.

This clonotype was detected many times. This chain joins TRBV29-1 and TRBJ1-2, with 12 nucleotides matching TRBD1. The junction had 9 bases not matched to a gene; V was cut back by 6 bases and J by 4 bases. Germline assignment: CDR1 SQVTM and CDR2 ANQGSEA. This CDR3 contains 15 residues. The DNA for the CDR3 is TGCAGCGTCGCCGGGACAGGGGGCAGTATCTATGGCTACACCTTC. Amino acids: CSVAGTGGSIYGYTF.

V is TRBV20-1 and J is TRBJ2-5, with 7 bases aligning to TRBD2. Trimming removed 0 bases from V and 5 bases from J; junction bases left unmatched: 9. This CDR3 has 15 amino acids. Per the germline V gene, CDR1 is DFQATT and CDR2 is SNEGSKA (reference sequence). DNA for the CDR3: TGCAGTGCTAGAGATATTGGACTAGTACTCGAGACCCAGTACTTC. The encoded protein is CSARDIGLVLETQYF.

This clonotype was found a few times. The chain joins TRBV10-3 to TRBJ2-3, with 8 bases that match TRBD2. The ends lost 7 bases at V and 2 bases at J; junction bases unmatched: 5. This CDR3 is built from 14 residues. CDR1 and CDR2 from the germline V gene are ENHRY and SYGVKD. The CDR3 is CAIKRGFDTDTQYF. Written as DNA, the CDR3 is TGTGCCATCAAGCGGGGGTTCGACACAGATACGCAGTATTTT.

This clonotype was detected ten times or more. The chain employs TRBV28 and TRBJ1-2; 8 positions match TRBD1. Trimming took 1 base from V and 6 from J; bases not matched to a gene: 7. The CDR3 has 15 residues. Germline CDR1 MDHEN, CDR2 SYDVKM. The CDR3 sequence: CASSLFGQGVHGYTF. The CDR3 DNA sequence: TGTGCCAGCAGTTTATTTGGACAGGGAGTTCATGGCTACACCTTC.

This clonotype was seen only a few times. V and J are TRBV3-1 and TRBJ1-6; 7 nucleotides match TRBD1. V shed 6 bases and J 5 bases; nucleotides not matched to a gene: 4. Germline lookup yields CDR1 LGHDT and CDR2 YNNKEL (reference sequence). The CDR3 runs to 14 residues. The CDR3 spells CASRVTGNNSPLHF. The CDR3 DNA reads TGTGCCAGCAGGGTGACAGGGAATAATTCACCCCTCCACTTT.

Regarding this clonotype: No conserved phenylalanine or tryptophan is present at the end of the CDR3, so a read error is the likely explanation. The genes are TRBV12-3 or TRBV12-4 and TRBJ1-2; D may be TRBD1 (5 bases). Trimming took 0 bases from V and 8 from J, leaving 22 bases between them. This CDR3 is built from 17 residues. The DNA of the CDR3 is TGTGCCAGCAGTTTAGCGCGTCGGGGCAGGGAAACAGGAGGCTACACCTCC. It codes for CASSLARRGRETGGYTS.

This CDR3 is CSARRRSGGNTGELFF. The CDR3 DNA is TGCAGTGCCCGACGGCGTAGCGGGGGGAACACCGGGGAGCTGTTTTTT. This sequence joins TRBV20-1 and TRBJ2-2; 9 bases line up with TRBD2. The CDR3 runs 16 residues. V gave up 6 bases and J gave up 1 base; unmatched junction bases: 9. The germline gives CDR1 DFQATT, CDR2 SNEGSKA (reference sequence).